The clone carrying this T cell receptor (beta chain) has a count of ten or more. Its matching antigen is unknown. The entry originates in a study of T cells in Graves' hyperthyroidism and ophthalmopathy. Findings and limits, study-wide: The model's output predicted ophthalmopathy at a median of about 6.5 months prior to onset.

The CDR3 spans 14 residues. Germline CDR1 is MNHEY and CDR2 is SVGEGT. V lost 6 bases and J lost 1; bases outside the gene matches: 0. Template material for amplifying TCR beta CDR3 regions consisted of RNA transcripts. RT-PCR in the first round (using the HTBI primer set) targeted the TCR CDR3. TCRdb independently ran MiXCR on the multiplex PCR reads; one entry per CDR3 protein. The data contain 500,000 or so distinct CDR3 sequences, 17% of them singletons. The sequence was collected from a woman between 18 and 30 years old with Graves' ophthalmopathy. What was sequenced was blood. The chain has TRBV6-2 or TRBV6-3 and TRBJ2-7, with 13 nucleotides matching TRBD2. Here the CDR3 DNA reads TGTGCCAGCAGGGGACTAGCGGGATCCTACGAGCAGTACTTC. Its protein product is CASRGLAGSYEQYF.